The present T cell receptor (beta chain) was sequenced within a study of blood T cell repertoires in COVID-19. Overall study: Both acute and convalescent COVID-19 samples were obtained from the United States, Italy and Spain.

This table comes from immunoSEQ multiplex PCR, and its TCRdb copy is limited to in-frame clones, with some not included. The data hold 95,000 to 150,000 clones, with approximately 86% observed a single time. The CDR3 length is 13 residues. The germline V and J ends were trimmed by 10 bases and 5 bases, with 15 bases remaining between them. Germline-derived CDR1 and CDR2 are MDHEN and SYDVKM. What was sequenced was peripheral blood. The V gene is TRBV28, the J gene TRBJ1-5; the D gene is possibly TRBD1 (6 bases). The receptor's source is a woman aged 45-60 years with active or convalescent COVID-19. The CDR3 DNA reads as TGTGCCACCGCGACGACAGGAGATCAGCCCCAGCATTTT. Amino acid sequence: CATATTGDQPQHF. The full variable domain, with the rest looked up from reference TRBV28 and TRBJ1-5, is DVKVTQSSRYLVKRTGEKVFLECVQDMDHENMFWYRQDPGLGLRLIYFSYDVKMKEKGDIPEGYSVSREKKERFSLILESASTNQTSMYLCATATTGDQPQHFGDGTRLSIL.